This T cell receptor (beta chain) stems from a study of radiotherapy plus CTLA-4 blockade in lung cancer. Background on the study: For roughly 19% of patients, objective responses occurred, and around 34% had disease control. Study-wide results and caveats: After treatment with radiotherapy plus ipilimumab, TCR clones that came from the tumor expanded in blood. Dynamics of early blood T cell clones, together with interferon-beta, were reportedly the best predictors of response.

Profiling relied on immunoSEQ multiplex PCR, and the TCRdb table lists in-frame clones only, not all of them. Of about 55,000 clones listed, about 80% are singletons. The V and J ends lost 1 base and 4 bases respectively, with 17 bases between them. This CDR3 contains 16 residues. The V gene's germline CDR1 is SEHNR and CDR2 FQNEAQ (reference sequence). This clone was recorded a few times. Its antigen remains unidentified. The chain is built from TRBV7-9 and TRBJ2-7; D perhaps matches TRBD2 (6 bases). This receptor was obtained from a human donor with non-small cell lung cancer whose response to radiotherapy plus ipilimumab could not be evaluated. This material consisted of peripheral blood, taken from a patient treated with radiotherapy plus ipilimumab. DNA of the CDR3: TGTGCCAGCAGCTTAGGGGGGACTCTCTTGGAATACGAGCAGTACTTC. This sequence encodes CASSLGGTLLEYEQYF.